This T cell receptor beta chain is drawn from a study of cytomegalovirus exposure and HLA in healthy donors. Use of 60 Vbeta and 13 Jbeta primers characterized the PCR. Repertoires were generated with immunoSEQ multiplex PCR, while TCRdb's copy carries only in-frame clones and drops some. Reported are some 120,000 clones; the ten largest clones contain 3.6%. In regard to this clone: Its target is unknown.

Study results and caveats: Several top significant clusters appeared, in a later analysis, to be linked to common viral pathogens. Differences between HLA loci emerged in a later analysis of TCR association rates, with DRB1 most and HLA-C fewest. Presence/absence analyses took donor sequencing depth as roughly uniform.

Germline V lookup: CDR1 MNHNS, CDR2 SASEGT. The J segment lost 1 base and the V segment lost 3 bases, leaving 10 bases of the junction unmatched. This CDR3 region has 17 residues. The sequence derives from a man between 18 and 35 years old in good health and CMV-seronegative. Sequenced material: PBMCs. The chain is built from TRBV6-1 and TRBJ2-7; TRBD2 matches 9 bases. The CDR3 sequence is CASSEPRSSGRSYEQYF. The DNA of the CDR3 is TGTGCCAGCAGTGAGCCTCGTAGTAGCGGGAGATCCTACGAGCAGTACTTC.